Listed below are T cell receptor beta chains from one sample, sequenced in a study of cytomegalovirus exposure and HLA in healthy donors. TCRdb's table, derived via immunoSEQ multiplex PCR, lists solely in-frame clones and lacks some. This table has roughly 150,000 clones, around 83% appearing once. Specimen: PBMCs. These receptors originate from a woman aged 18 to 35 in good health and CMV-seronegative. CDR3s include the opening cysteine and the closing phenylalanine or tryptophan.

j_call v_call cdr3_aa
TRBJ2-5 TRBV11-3 CASSLEGRGSQETQYF
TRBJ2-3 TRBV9 CASSVGPTRTDTQYF
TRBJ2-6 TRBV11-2 CASSFPGTGRSGANVLTF
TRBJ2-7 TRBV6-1 CASRVDRYAYEQYF
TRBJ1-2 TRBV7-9 CASSSIDGYGYTF
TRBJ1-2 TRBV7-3 CASSFGGGNGYTF
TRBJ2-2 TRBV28 CASSKRAGELFF
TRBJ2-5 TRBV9 CASSVGTSGTYQETQYF
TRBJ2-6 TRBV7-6 CASSGAGGSGANVLTF
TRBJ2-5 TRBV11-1 CASSPGTGSQETQYF
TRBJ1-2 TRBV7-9 CASSTPGQGFKGYTF
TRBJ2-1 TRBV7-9 CASSNLGTGGPNEQFF
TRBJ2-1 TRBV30 CAWRPLSPGGNEQFF
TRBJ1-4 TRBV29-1 CSAESGYDEKLFF
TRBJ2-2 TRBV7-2 CASSRGAGTGELFF
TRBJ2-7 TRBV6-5 CASRRGGRGEQYF
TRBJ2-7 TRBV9 CASSAPGTGGEQYF
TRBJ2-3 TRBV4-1 CASSGANRDTDTQYF
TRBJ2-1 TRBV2 CASSGDRLDEQFF
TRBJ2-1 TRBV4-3 CASSQVSGVRPNEQFF
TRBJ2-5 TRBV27 CASSLVASGSLETQYF
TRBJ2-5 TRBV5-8 CASSFLSSGYQETQYF
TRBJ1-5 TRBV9 CASSPGDQPQHF
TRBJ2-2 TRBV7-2 CASSLGRAGELFF
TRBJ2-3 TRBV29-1 CSGERGGTDTQYF
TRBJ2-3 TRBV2 CATQHIKTGGRTDTQYF
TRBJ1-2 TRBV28 CAINRDRGSGYTF
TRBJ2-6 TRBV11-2 CASSVTGGAGANVLTF
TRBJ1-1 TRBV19 CASSIYLNGEAFF
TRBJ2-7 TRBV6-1 CASSRTGVPYEQYF
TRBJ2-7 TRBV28 CASSFLRGYEQYF
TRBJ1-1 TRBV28 CASSLSGTGSGAFF
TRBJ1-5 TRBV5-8 CASRDTSPQHF
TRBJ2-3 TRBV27 CASSWEAGGRDTQYF
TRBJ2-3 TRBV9 CASSVSGDTQYF
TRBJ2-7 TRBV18 CASSPQTAGAIYEQYF
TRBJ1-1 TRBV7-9 CASSLGQGRKGIEAFF
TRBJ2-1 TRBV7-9 CSSSPRLVTGVGEQFF
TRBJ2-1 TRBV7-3 CASSSSVTGNEQFF
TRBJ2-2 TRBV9 CAPPPSTGELFF
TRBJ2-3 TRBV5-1 CASSLDSGGLTDTQYF
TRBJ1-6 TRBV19 CASSSTGQGYNSPLHF
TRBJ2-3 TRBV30 CAWSSAGGPTDTQYF
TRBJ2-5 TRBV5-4 CASSFDREETQYF
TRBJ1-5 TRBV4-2 CASSPGAVDNQPQHF
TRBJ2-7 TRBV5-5 CASSNWGGDRGGEQYF
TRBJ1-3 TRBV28 CASSSGTQDSSGNTIYF
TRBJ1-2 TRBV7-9 CASSLRTGIRNYGYTF
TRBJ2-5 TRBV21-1 CASSKPEQYF